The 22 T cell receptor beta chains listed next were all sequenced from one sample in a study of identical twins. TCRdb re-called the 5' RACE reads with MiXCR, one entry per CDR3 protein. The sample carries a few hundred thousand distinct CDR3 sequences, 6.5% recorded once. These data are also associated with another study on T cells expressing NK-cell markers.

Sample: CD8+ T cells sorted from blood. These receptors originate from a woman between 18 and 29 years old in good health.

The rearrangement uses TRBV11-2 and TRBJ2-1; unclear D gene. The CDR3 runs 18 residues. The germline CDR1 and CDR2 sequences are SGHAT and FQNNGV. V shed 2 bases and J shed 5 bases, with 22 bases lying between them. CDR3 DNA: TGTGCCAGCAGCTTAAACAGCGTCTCATTTAATATAAACAATGAGCAGTTCTTC. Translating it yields CASSLNSVSFNINNEQFF.

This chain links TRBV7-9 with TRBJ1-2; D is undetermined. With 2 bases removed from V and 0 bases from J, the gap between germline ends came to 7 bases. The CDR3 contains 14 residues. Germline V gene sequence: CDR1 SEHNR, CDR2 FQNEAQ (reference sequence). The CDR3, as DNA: TGTGCCAGCAGCTTACTCCCACCTAACTATGGCTACACCTTC. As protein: CASSLLPPNYGYTF.

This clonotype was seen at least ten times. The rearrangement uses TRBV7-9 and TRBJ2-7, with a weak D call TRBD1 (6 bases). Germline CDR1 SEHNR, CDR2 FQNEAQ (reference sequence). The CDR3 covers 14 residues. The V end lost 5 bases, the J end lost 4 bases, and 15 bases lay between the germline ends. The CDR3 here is CASSPRDTLYEQYF. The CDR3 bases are TGTGCCAGCAGCCCCCGGGACACCTTATACGAGCAGTACTTC. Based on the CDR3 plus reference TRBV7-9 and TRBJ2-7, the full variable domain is DTGVSQNPRHKITKRGQNVTFRCDPISEHNRLYWYRQTLGQGPEFLTYFQNEAQLEKSRLLSDRFSAERPKGSFSTLEIQRTEQGDSAMYLCASSPRDTLYEQYFGPGTRLTVT.

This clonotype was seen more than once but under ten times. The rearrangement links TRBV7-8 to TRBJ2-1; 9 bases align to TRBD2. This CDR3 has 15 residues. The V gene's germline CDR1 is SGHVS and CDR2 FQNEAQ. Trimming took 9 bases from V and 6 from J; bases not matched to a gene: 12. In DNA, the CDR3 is TGTGCCAGTGGGGGTAGCGGGGGAGCCTTCAATGAGCAGTTCTTC. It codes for CASGGSGGAFNEQFF.

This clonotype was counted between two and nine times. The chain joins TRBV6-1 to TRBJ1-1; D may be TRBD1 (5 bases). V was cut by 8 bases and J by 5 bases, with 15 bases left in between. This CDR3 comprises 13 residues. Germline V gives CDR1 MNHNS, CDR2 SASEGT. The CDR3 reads CASVWGGSTEAFF. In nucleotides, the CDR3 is TGTGCCAGCGTGTGGGGGGGTAGTACTGAAGCTTTCTTT.

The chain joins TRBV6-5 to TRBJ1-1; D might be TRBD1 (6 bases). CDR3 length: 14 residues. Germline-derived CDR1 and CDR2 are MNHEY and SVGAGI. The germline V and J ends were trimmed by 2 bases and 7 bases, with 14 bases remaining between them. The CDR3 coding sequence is TGTGCCAGCAGTTACACAGGGTCTGGTAGTGAAGCTTTCTTT. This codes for CASSYTGSGSEAFF.

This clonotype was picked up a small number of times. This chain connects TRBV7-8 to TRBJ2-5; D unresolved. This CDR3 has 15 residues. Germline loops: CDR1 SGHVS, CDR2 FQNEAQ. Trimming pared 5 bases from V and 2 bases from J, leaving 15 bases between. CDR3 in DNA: TGTGCCAGCAGCCCTGAGCCGGACGTACAAGAGACCCAGTACTTC. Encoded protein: CASSPEPDVQETQYF.

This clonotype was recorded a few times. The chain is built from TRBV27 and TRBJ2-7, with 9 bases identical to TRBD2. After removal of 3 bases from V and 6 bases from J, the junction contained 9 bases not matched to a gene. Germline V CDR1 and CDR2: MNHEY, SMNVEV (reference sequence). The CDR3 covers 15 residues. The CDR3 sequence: CASSFSRGGLFEQYF. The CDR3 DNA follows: TGTGCCAGCAGTTTCTCGCGGGGGGGCCTATTCGAGCAGTACTTC.

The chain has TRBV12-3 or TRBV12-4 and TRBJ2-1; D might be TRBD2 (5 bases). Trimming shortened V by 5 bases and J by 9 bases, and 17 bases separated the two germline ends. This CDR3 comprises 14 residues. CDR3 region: CASSGALGFGEQFF. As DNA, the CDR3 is TGTGCCAGCAGTGGTGCACTAGGTTTTGGTGAGCAGTTCTTC.

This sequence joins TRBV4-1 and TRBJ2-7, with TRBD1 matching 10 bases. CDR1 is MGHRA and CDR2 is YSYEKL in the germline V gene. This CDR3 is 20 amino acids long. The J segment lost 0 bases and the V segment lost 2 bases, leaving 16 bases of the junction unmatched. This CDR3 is CASSQSPGQGKKESSYEQYF. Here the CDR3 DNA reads TGCGCCAGCAGCCAATCGCCGGGACAGGGGAAAAAGGAGAGCTCCTACGAGCAGTACTTC.

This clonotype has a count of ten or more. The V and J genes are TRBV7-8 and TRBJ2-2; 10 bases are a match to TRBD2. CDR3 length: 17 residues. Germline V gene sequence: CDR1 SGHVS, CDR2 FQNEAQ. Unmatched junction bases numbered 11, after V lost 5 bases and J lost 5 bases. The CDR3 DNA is TGTGCCAGCAGCATGTGGCCGGGACTAGCGAGAACCGGGGAGCTGTTTTTT. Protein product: CASSMWPGLARTGELFF.

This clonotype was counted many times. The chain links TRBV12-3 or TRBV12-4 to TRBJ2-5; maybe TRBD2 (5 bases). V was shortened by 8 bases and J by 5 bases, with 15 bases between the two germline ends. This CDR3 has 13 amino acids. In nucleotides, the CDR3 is TGTGCCAGCCGTTCAGGCGGGCCGGAGACCCAGTACTTC. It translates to CASRSGGPETQYF.

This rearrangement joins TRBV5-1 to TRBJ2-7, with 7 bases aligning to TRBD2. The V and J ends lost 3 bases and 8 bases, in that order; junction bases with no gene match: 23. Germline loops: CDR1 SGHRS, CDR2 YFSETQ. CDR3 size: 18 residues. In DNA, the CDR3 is TGCGCCAGCAGCTCAGGGTCATACGACCTGGGGGACTACGGTAAGCAGTACTTC. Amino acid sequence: CASSSGSYDLGDYGKQYF.

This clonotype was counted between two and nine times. Written as DNA, the CDR3 is TGTGCCAGCGGTGAAGTATGGGAGACCCAGTACTTC. It specifies CASGEVWETQYF. The rearrangement links TRBV21-1 to TRBJ2-5. TRBV21-1 constitutes a pseudogene. The CDR3 is 12 residues long.

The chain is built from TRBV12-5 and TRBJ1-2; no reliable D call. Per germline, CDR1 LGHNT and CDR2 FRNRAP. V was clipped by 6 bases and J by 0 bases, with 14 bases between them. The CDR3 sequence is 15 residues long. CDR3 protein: CASGPPRKSNYGYTF. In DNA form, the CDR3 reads TGTGCTAGTGGACCCCCACGAAAATCTAACTATGGCTACACCTTC.

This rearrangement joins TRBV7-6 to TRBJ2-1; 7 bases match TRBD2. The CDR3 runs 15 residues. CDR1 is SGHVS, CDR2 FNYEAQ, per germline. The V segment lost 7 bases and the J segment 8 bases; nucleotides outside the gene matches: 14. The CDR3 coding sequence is TGTGCCAGCACCCAAAAGGGACTACCCTTCGATGAGCAGTTCTTC. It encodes CASTQKGLPFDEQFF.

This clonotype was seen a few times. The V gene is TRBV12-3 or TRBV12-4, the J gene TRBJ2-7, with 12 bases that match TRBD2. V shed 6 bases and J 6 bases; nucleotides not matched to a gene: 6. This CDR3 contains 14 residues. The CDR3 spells CASSWTSGTGEQYF. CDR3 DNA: TGTGCCAGCAGCTGGACTAGCGGGACTGGCGAGCAGTACTTC.

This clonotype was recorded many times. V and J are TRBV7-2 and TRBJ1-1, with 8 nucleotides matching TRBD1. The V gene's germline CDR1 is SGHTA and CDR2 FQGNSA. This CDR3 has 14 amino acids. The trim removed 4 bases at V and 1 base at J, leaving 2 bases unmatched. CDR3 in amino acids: CASSSGGRNTEAFF. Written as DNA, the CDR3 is TGTGCCAGCAGCTCAGGGGGCCGGAACACTGAAGCTTTCTTT. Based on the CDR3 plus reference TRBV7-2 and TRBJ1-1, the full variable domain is GAGVSQSPSNKVTEKGKDVELRCDPISGHTALYWYRQSLGQGLEFLIYFQGNSAPDKSGLPSDRFSAERTGGSVSTLTIQRTQQEDSAVYLCASSSGGRNTEAFFGQGTRLTVV.

CDR3 DNA: TGTGCCAGCACCGGGACAATGAATTCACCCCTCCACTTT. It translates to CASTGTMNSPLHF. The chain links TRBV6-6 to TRBJ1-6; D is possibly TRBD1 (6 bases). Trimming stripped 7 bases from V and 7 bases from J, with 11 bases between. The CDR3 contains 13 residues. Germline V gene sequence: CDR1 MNHNY, CDR2 SVGAGI (reference sequence).

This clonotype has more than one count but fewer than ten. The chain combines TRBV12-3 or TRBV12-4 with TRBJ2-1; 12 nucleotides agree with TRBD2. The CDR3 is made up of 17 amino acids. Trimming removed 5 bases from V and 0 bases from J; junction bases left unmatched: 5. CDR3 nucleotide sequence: TGTGCCAGCAGTGGACTAGCGGGGACATTCTCCTACAATGAGCAGTTCTTC. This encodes CASSGLAGTFSYNEQFF.

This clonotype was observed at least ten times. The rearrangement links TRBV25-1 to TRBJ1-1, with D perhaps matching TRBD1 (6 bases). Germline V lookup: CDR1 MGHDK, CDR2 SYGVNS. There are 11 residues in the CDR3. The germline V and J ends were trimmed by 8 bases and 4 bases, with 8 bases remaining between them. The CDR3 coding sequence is TGTGCCAGCTCGGACAGCACTGAAGCTTTCTTT. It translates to CASSDSTEAFF.

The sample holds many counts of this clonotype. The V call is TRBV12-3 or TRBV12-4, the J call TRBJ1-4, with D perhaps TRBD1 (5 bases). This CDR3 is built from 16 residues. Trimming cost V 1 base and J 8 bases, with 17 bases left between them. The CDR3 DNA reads TGTGCCAGCAGTTTAGAGGCGCCCTGGGACCTCGAAAAACTGTTTTTT. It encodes CASSLEAPWDLEKLFF.